Below are 19 T cell receptor beta chains sequenced from a single sample in a study of T-cell reconstitution after alpha-beta-depleted transplantation in children. TCRbeta library preparation incorporated unique molecular identifiers. TCRdb used MiXCR to reprocess the PCR reads, holding one entry per CDR3 protein. Among some 200,000 distinct CDR3 sequences listed, approximately 14% were seen once. The sequencing used PBMCs from the stem cell graft donor, collected from the stem cell graft. All receptors come from a human donor who donated a stem cell graft to a child with acute lymphoblastic leukemia.

This clonotype came up many times. V usage is TRBV7-2 and J usage is TRBJ2-1, with D possibly being TRBD2 (5 bases). Trimming took off 6 bases at V and 7 bases at J, with 16 bases between the two ends. Germline CDR1 SGHTA, CDR2 FQGNSA. CDR3 length: 14 amino acids. The CDR3 DNA reads TGTGCCAGCAGACCCTCCATACTAGGAAATGAGCAGTTCTTC. As protein: CASRPSILGNEQFF.

This clonotype was detected ten times or more. J is TRBJ1-5 and V is TRBV20-1; D is undetermined. Looked up from germline, CDR1 is DFQATT and CDR2 is SNEGSKA (reference sequence). This CDR3 spans 14 amino acids. Deletions cut 3 bases from V and 0 bases from J, with 9 bases between. CDR3 nucleotides: TGCAGTGCTAGTCGGGGATATAGCAATCAGCCCCAGCATTTT. It codes for CSASRGYSNQPQHF.

In this sample, this clonotype turned up a few times. V is TRBV12-3 or TRBV12-4 and J is TRBJ2-6; the D gene could be TRBD1 or TRBD2 (5 bases each). The CDR3 runs 18 residues. The V end was cut by 3 bases, the J end by 0 bases, with 15 bases between. This CDR3 reads CASSFPWDASSGANVLTF. In DNA form, the CDR3 reads TGTGCCAGCAGTTTCCCGTGGGACGCCTCCTCTGGGGCCAACGTCCTGACTTTC.

This clonotype was found a few times. V and J are TRBV27 and TRBJ2-3; 9 bases agree with TRBD2. CDR1 is MNHEY and CDR2 is SMNVEV in the germline V gene (reference sequence). There are 16 residues in the CDR3. V was clipped by 5 bases and J by 4 bases; unmatched bases: 10. The chain's CDR3 is CASSPRGLAGPDTQYF. CDR3 sequence (DNA): TGTGCCAGCAGTCCCCGAGGTCTAGCGGGACCAGATACGCAGTATTTT.

This clonotype has ten or more counts. V is TRBV5-1 and J is TRBJ2-5, with D hard to call. V lost 4 bases, J lost 0 bases, and 10 bases lay in between. CDR1 is SGHRS, CDR2 YFSETQ, per germline. This CDR3 spans 14 amino acids. The CDR3 reads CASSPAANQETQYF. CDR3 coding DNA: TGCGCCAGCAGCCCGGCAGCCAACCAAGAGACCCAGTACTTC.

This clonotype turned up a few times. This sequence joins TRBV25-1 and TRBJ2-7, with D possibly being TRBD1 or TRBD2 (5 bases each). The germline gives CDR1 MGHDK, CDR2 SYGVNS. V lost 5 bases, J lost 7 bases, and 21 bases lay in between. This CDR3 has 15 amino acids. For the CDR3, the DNA is TGTGCCAGCAGTCGTTCTCGGGACGGTCTACGAGAGCAGTACTTC. Translated, it gives CASSRSRDGLREQYF.

This clonotype showed up many times. The chain employs TRBV12-3 or TRBV12-4 and TRBJ1-5, with D possibly matching TRBD1 (6 bases). The CDR3 is made up of 17 amino acids. Trimming took 4 bases from V and 3 from J, leaving 19 bases between them. CDR3 region: CASSWGQGKRFNQPQHF. The CDR3 nucleotides read TGTGCCAGCAGTTGGGGGCAGGGGAAGAGGTTCAATCAGCCCCAGCATTTT.

This clonotype was seen many times. This rearrangement joins TRBV20-1 to TRBJ2-7; D possibly corresponds to TRBD1 (5 bases). This CDR3 is built from 12 residues. Between the trimmed V and J ends, which lost 2 bases and 3 bases, there was a span of 8 bases. Germline V gives CDR1 DFQATT, CDR2 SNEGSKA (reference sequence). The CDR3 loop reads CSARSDSYEQYF. The CDR3 bases are TGCAGTGCTAGATCCGACAGCTACGAGCAGTACTTC.

The chain carries TRBV20-1 and TRBJ2-4, with TRBD2 matching 11 bases. J lost 4 bases, V lost 2 bases, and 13 bases had no gene match. This CDR3 has 18 residues. Germline CDR1 reads DFQATT; CDR2 reads SNEGSKA (reference sequence). Here the CDR3 reads CSARSPDTSGSWKNIQYF. CDR3 DNA: TGCAGTGCTAGATCTCCAGATACTAGCGGGAGTTGGAAAAACATTCAGTACTTC.

In this sample, this clonotype turned up many times. J is TRBJ2-7 and V is TRBV4-1; D unresolved. The V end lost 1 base, the J end lost 1 base, and 5 bases lay between the germline ends. Germline CDR1 is MGHRA and CDR2 is YSYEKL. The CDR3 spans 13 residues. In DNA form, the CDR3 reads TGCGCCAGCAGCCAAGGGGTTTCCTACGAGCAGTACTTC. This sequence encodes CASSQGVSYEQYF.

This chain links TRBV2 with TRBJ2-1; 8 bases line up with TRBD1. V dropped 3 bases and J dropped 2; count of bases not matched to a gene: 0. Looked up from germline, CDR1 is SNHLY and CDR2 is FYNNEI. The CDR3 has 14 amino acids. The CDR3 here is CASSEDRAYNEQFF. The CDR3 bases are TGTGCCAGCAGTGAGGACAGGGCCTACAATGAGCAGTTCTTC.

With regard to this clonotype: Just one base apart from a much larger clone, this may be a read error. This chain joins TRBV4-1 and TRBJ1-2; D is undetermined. The length of the CDR3 is 16 residues. CDR1 and CDR2 (germline): MGHRA, YSYEKL. Trimming stripped 1 base from V and 4 bases from J, with 16 bases between. The CDR3 DNA follows: TGCGCCAGCAGCCAAGTCGACGTAGATCCCGGCTATGGCTACACCTTC. Translation gives CASSQVDVDPGYGYTF.

This clonotype was seen at least ten times. The chain is built from TRBV7-9 and TRBJ1-1; possibly TRBD1 for D (5 bases). Trimming removed 1 base at V and 8 bases at J, with 14 bases between. The CDR3 length is 14 residues. Germline lookup yields CDR1 SEHNR and CDR2 FQNEAQ (reference sequence). CDR3 protein: CASSLVEGADEAFF. The CDR3 DNA is TGTGCCAGCAGCTTAGTAGAAGGGGCGGACGAAGCTTTCTTT.

This clonotype was seen many times. The chain uses TRBV29-1 and TRBJ2-1; TRBD2 matches at 14 bases. Looked up from germline, CDR1 is SQVTM and CDR2 is ANQGSEA. V lost 6 bases and J lost 4; bases outside the gene matches: 5. This CDR3 spans 15 amino acids. This CDR3 is CSVGTSGRRYNEQFF. CDR3 bases: TGCAGCGTGGGGACTAGCGGGAGACGGTACAATGAGCAGTTCTTC.

V and J are TRBV4-2 and TRBJ2-1; D might be TRBD2 (5 bases). The V end was cut by 3 bases, the J end by 13 bases, with 19 bases between. Germline assignment: CDR1 LGHNA and CDR2 YNFKEQ. The CDR3 totals 14 residues. This chain's CDR3 is CASSHRTAGVPQFF. The CDR3 DNA sequence: TGTGCCAGCAGCCATCGGACGGCCGGGGTTCCCCAGTTCTTC.

This clonotype was found many times. This chain connects TRBV4-2 to TRBJ1-6; the D gene is possibly TRBD1 (5 bases). Trimming removed 0 bases at V and 1 base at J, with 19 bases between. CDR3 length: 20 residues. Germline lookup yields CDR1 LGHNA and CDR2 YNFKEQ. Here the CDR3 DNA reads TGTGCCAGCAGCCAAGATCGGTGGGGGGGGATATGGTCCTATAATTCACCCCTCCACTTT. Translating gives CASSQDRWGGIWSYNSPLHF.

This clonotype was detected many times. The V gene is TRBV29-1, the J gene TRBJ2-1; 12 nucleotides align to TRBD2. V was clipped by 4 bases and J by 10 bases; unmatched bases: 17. Germline V gene lookup returns CDR1 SQVTM and CDR2 ANQGSEA. This CDR3 comprises 17 residues. The CDR3: CSVAVTSGRQGSGEQFF. The CDR3 DNA reads as TGCAGCGTTGCTGTGACTAGCGGGAGACAGGGCTCCGGGGAGCAGTTCTTC.

This clonotype was seen a handful of times. V is TRBV24-1 and J is TRBJ2-2; 9 positions agree with TRBD1. CDR3 length: 16 residues. Looked up from germline, CDR1 is KGHDR and CDR2 is SFDVKD. J was trimmed by 7 bases and V by 1 base; bases with no gene match: 6. The DNA for the CDR3 is TGTGCCACCAGTGATTTCCGACAGGGGGGAATCGGGGAGCTGTTTTTT. The encoded protein is CATSDFRQGGIGELFF.

This clonotype was observed many times. J is TRBJ2-7 and V is TRBV20-1, with a weak D call TRBD1 (6 bases). V was pared by 3 bases and J by 3 bases, with 18 bases between. The germline CDR1 and CDR2 sequences are DFQATT and SNEGSKA (reference sequence). The CDR3 covers 15 residues. The CDR3 DNA reads TGCAGTGCTAGGGGACAAAAAAACGCAGACTACGAGCAGTACTTC. Its protein product is CSARGQKNADYEQYF.